The 25 T cell receptor beta chains listed next were all sequenced from one sample in a study of cytomegalovirus exposure and HLA in healthy donors. Vbeta (60) and Jbeta (13) primers were used in the PCR. Profiled with immunoSEQ multiplex PCR; TCRdb holds only in-frame clones, not every one. The sample lists 95,000 to 150,000 clones, 80% occurring once. Source material: PBMCs. The receptors shown here come from a female donor in good health and CMV-seronegative.

V gene TRBV6-1 combines with J gene TRBJ2-5, with D possibly matching TRBD2 (6 bases). Germline CDR1 MNHNS, CDR2 SASEGT. The V gene lost 7 bases and the J gene lost 5 bases, with 11 bases spanning the gap. The CDR3 runs 12 residues. The CDR3 DNA reads TGTGCCAGCATGTGGGGGGTCGAGACCCAGTACTTC. Translation: CASMWGVETQYF.

As regards this clone: One end of the junction varies from germline; a read error may be responsible. The rearrangement uses TRBV6-4 and TRBJ1-2, with 9 bases matching TRBD1. The CDR3 sequence is 15 residues long. Germline CDR1 is MRHNA and CDR2 is SNTAGT. The CDR3 protein is CTSTTGGQGKNGYTF. CDR3 nucleotide sequence: TGTACCAGCACCACCGGGGGACAGGGAAAGAATGGCTACACCTTC.

This chain joins TRBV6-6 and TRBJ2-2, with D hard to call. In germline, CDR1 is MNHNY, CDR2 SVGAGI (reference sequence). The germline V and J ends were trimmed by 8 bases and 2 bases, with 6 bases remaining between them. CDR3 length equals 12 residues. CDR3 residues: CASSGNTGELFF. For the CDR3, the DNA is TGTGCCAGCTCAGGCAACACCGGGGAGCTGTTTTTT.

The chain is built from TRBV5-1 and TRBJ2-5, with D tentatively TRBD2 (5 bases). The CDR3 contains 12 residues. Germline loops: CDR1 SGHRS, CDR2 YFSETQ. V lost 4 bases and J lost 3, with 7 bases in between. The CDR3 is CASSAEEETQYF. The CDR3 DNA reads TGCGCCAGCAGCGCGGAGGAAGAGACCCAGTACTTC.

This chain joins TRBV28 and TRBJ1-2, with 8 positions matching TRBD1. The CDR3 contains 14 residues. Trimming cost V 2 bases and J 7 bases; bases outside gene matches: 6. CDR1 and CDR2 (germline): MDHEN, SYDVKM. The CDR3 DNA follows: TGTGCCAGCAGTTTAGGGCAGGGGGCAGGTGGCTACACCTTC. This encodes CASSLGQGAGGYTF.

The CDR3 bases are TGTGCCAGCAGCTTACTAGCGGGATCCCTCGGGGAGCAGTACTTC. This sequence encodes CASSLLAGSLGEQYF. This chain connects TRBV2 to TRBJ2-7; 10 bases align to TRBD2. V lost 6 bases, J lost 7 bases, and 12 bases stayed unmatched. The CDR3 covers 15 residues. Germline CDR1 reads SNHLY; CDR2 reads FYNNEI. Variable domain in full (rest from reference TRBV2 and TRBJ2-7): EPEVTQTPSHQVTQMGQEVILRCVPISNHLYFYWYRQILGQKVEFLVSFYNNEISEKSEIFDDQFSVERPDGSNFTLKIRSTKLEDSAMYFCASSLLAGSLGEQYFGPGTRLTVT.

The chain links TRBV7-8 to TRBJ2-1, with 7 bases identical to TRBD2. With V trimmed by 5 bases and J by 4 bases, 2 bases remained unmatched. The CDR3 is 13 amino acids. CDR1 is SGHVS and CDR2 is FQNEAQ in the germline V gene. CDR3 sequence reads: CASSGGGYNEQFF. The CDR3 region has the DNA TGTGCCAGCAGCGGGGGGGGGTACAATGAGCAGTTCTTC.

The genes are TRBV19 and TRBJ2-7; D may be TRBD2 (7 bases). Trimming took off 8 bases at V and 6 bases at J, with 17 bases between the two ends. The CDR3 loop spans 13 amino acids. Germline V CDR1 and CDR2: LNHDA, SQIVND (reference sequence). The CDR3, as DNA: TGTGCCAGTGGACTAGGGGGGGCGAGCGAGCAGTACTTC. Translated: CASGLGGASEQYF.

This clone was recorded a few times. This chain joins TRBV6-1 and TRBJ1-5; TRBD1 might be the D (5 bases). V lost 3 bases to trimming and J lost 6 bases, with 15 bases between them. Germline CDR1 and CDR2: MNHNS and SASEGT. There are 15 residues in the CDR3. The CDR3 sequence: CASSEEGRTSQPQHF. CDR3 coding DNA: TGTGCCAGCAGTGAGGAGGGGAGAACGTCTCAGCCCCAGCATTTT.

V usage is TRBV6-1 and J usage is TRBJ2-1, with 12 bases aligning to TRBD2. CDR1 is MNHNS and CDR2 is SASEGT in the germline V gene. Germline trimming cut 8 bases from V and 2 bases from J; bases unmatched to any gene: 4. This CDR3 spans 15 amino acids. CDR3 coding DNA: TGTGCCAGCCGTTGGACTAGCGGGGCCTACAATGAGCAGTTCTTC. This encodes CASRWTSGAYNEQFF.

The V and J genes are TRBV2 and TRBJ2-2, with 10 positions matching TRBD2. Germline trimming cut 3 bases from V and 4 bases from J; bases unmatched to any gene: 2. Per the germline V gene, CDR1 is SNHLY and CDR2 is FYNNEI. There are 15 residues in the CDR3. DNA of the CDR3: TGTGCCAGCAGTGACGGACTAGCGGTCACCGGGGAGCTGTTTTTT. Residues: CASSDGLAVTGELFF.

This clone appeared once. The V gene is TRBV9, the J gene TRBJ2-1; the match to TRBD2 covers 9 bases. The V segment lost 0 bases and the J segment 11 bases; nucleotides outside the gene matches: 9. The CDR3 length is 15 residues. The V gene's germline CDR1 is SGDLS and CDR2 YYNGEE. The CDR3 sequence: CASSVGGGAGGQQFF. The CDR3 coding sequence is TGTGCCAGCAGCGTAGGAGGAGGAGCGGGAGGCCAGCAGTTCTTC.

This clone was counted a single time. This sequence joins TRBV13 and TRBJ2-5; D remains unclear. Germline V gives CDR1 PRHDT, CDR2 FYEKMQ (reference sequence). This CDR3 has 12 amino acids. V lost 5 bases to trimming and J lost 0 bases, with 4 bases between them. The CDR3 DNA sequence: TGTGCCAGCAGCCCCGACCAAGAGACCCAGTACTTC. This codes for CASSPDQETQYF.

V gene TRBV19 combines with J gene TRBJ2-2; D unclear. The ends were cut back, 1 base at V and 3 bases at J, with 6 bases in the middle. CDR1 is LNHDA, CDR2 SQIVND, per germline (reference sequence). There are 14 residues in the CDR3. In nucleotides, the CDR3 is TGTGCCAGTAGTATAGCTGGCTACACCGGGGAGCTGTTTTTT. It codes for CASSIAGYTGELFF.

This rearrangement joins TRBV12-1 to TRBJ2-3; the table's D gene call, TRBD1, was not cross checked with the DNA. TRBV12-1 is designated a pseudogene. The CDR3 runs 17 residues. CDR3 in amino acids: CASSIRGTAISTDTQYF. The CDR3 nucleotides read TGTGCCAGCAGCATTCGGGGGACAGCCATTAGCACAGATACGCAGTATTTT.

This clone was detected only once. The chain joins TRBV5-1 to TRBJ2-1, with D unclear. The CDR3 runs 14 residues. Trimming removed 4 bases at V and 6 bases at J, with 14 bases between. CDR1 and CDR2 from the germline V gene are SGHRS and YFSETQ. The CDR3 nucleotides are TGCGCCAGCAGCCCGGTTTTATTTAGCAATGAGCAGTTCTTC. Translated, it gives CASSPVLFSNEQFF.

The CDR3 DNA reads TGTGCCAGCAGTTTATCTTCGTACTCCCCGGGGGTATCCAGGGAGCTGTTTTTT. Protein sequence: CASSLSSYSPGVSRELFF. The V gene is TRBV27, the J gene TRBJ2-2, with D maybe TRBD2 (6 bases). CDR1 is MNHEY and CDR2 is SMNVEV in the germline V gene (reference sequence). This CDR3 is built from 18 residues. Between the trimmed V and J ends, which lost 0 bases and 9 bases, there was a span of 23 bases.

The V gene is TRBV2, the J gene TRBJ2-1, with D unresolved. The V gene's germline CDR1 is SNHLY and CDR2 FYNNEI. Trimming cost V 8 bases and J 6 bases, with 11 bases left between them. This CDR3 spans 12 amino acids. This CDR3 is CASAENPNEQFF. The CDR3, as DNA: TGTGCCAGCGCTGAGAACCCCAATGAGCAGTTCTTC. The full variable domain, completed using reference TRBV2 and TRBJ2-1, is EPEVTQTPSHQVTQMGQEVILRCVPISNHLYFYWYRQILGQKVEFLVSFYNNEISEKSEIFDDQFSVERPDGSNFTLKIRSTKLEDSAMYFCASAENPNEQFFGPGTRLTVL.

This chain links TRBV25-1 with TRBJ2-5, with 8 bases identical to TRBD2. The V segment lost 6 bases and the J segment 11 bases; nucleotides outside the gene matches: 11. Germline loops: CDR1 MGHDK, CDR2 SYGVNS. The CDR3 runs 13 residues. CDR3 region: CASSSGGPGEQYF. For the CDR3, the DNA is TGTGCCAGCAGCAGCGGGGGACCGGGGGAGCAGTACTTC.

This chain connects TRBV19 to TRBJ2-5; D call uncertain. TRBJ2-7 matches the DNA end more closely, so the J call is doubtful. This CDR3 contains 15 residues. Germline lookup yields CDR1 LNHDA and CDR2 SQIVND (reference sequence). In nucleotides, the CDR3 is TGTGCCAGTACCCCATCCCACGGTCGAAGGAGCGAGCAGTACTTC. Encoded protein: CASTPSHGRRSEQYF.

The chain recombines TRBV14 with TRBJ1-1; 10 bases are shared with TRBD1. Germline V CDR1 and CDR2: SGHDN, FVKESK. V shed 1 base, J shed 6 bases, and the junction held 5 bases outside the gene matches. This CDR3 has 15 amino acids. The DNA of the CDR3 is TGTGCCAGCAGCCAAGTAAGGACAGGGGGGGCTGAAGCTTTCTTT. This gives the protein CASSQVRTGGAEAFF.

The chain employs TRBV11-2 and TRBJ1-2; 9 nucleotides align to TRBD1. Germline V gives CDR1 SGHAT, CDR2 FQNNGV. The V gene end was trimmed by 4 bases and the J gene end by 8 bases; junction bases not matched to a gene: 11. The CDR3 has 15 amino acids. The DNA for the CDR3 is TGTGCCAGCAGCTCCCGGGACAGGGAGGCCAGAGGCTACACCTTC. Amino acid sequence: CASSSRDREARGYTF.

This clone was observed a handful of times. This rearrangement joins TRBV5-1 to TRBJ2-7; 8 bases match TRBD1. The V and J ends lost 4 bases and 2 bases, in that order; junction bases with no gene match: 5. The CDR3 spans 14 residues. Per the germline V gene, CDR1 is SGHRS and CDR2 is YFSETQ. The CDR3 loop reads CASSPTGQAYEQYF. The DNA of the CDR3 is TGCGCCAGCAGCCCCACGGGACAGGCCTACGAGCAGTACTTC.

There are a few counts of this clone. This chain connects TRBV7-9 to TRBJ2-3, with D possibly matching TRBD1 (5 bases). Trimming shortened V by 5 bases and J by 2 bases, and 8 bases separated the two germline ends. Per germline, CDR1 SEHNR and CDR2 FQNEAQ (reference sequence). The CDR3 runs to 13 residues. The CDR3 nucleotides are TGTGCCAGCAGCACACAGGACACAGATACGCAGTATTTT. Translation gives CASSTQDTDTQYF. The full variable domain, rest sourced from reference TRBV7-9 and TRBJ2-3, is DTGVSQNPRHKITKRGQNVTFRCDPISEHNRLYWYRQTLGQGPEFLTYFQNEAQLEKSRLLSDRFSAERPKGSFSTLEIQRTEQGDSAMYLCASSTQDTDTQYFGPGTRLTVL.

The chain uses TRBV19 and TRBJ2-1; TRBD1 might be the D (6 bases). V was trimmed by 7 bases and J by 3 bases, leaving 13 bases between them. This CDR3 is built from 14 residues. Germline CDR1 reads LNHDA; CDR2 reads SQIVND (reference sequence). CDR3 nucleotide sequence: TGTGCCAGTACCCAGGGGACACACTACAATGAGCAGTTCTTC. It is translated as CASTQGTHYNEQFF.